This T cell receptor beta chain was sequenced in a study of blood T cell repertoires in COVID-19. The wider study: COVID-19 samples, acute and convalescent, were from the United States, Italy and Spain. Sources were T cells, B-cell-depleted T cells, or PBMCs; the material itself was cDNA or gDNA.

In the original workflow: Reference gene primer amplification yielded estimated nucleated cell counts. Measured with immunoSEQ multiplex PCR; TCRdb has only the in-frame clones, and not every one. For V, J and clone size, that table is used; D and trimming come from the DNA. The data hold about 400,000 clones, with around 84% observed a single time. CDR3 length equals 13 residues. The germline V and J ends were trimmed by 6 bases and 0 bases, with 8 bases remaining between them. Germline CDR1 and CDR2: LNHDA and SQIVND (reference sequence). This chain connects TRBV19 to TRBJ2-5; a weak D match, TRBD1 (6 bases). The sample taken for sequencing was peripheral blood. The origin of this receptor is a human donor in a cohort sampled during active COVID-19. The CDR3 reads CASSRQDQETQYF. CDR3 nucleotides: TGTGCCAGTAGCCGACAGGACCAAGAGACCCAGTACTTC. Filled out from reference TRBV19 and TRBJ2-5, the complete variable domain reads DGGITQSPKYLFRKEGQNVTLSCEQNLNHDAMYWYRQDPGQGLRLIYYSQIVNDFQKGDIAEGYSVSREKKESFPLTVTSAQKNPTAFYLCASSRQDQETQYFGPGTRLLVL.